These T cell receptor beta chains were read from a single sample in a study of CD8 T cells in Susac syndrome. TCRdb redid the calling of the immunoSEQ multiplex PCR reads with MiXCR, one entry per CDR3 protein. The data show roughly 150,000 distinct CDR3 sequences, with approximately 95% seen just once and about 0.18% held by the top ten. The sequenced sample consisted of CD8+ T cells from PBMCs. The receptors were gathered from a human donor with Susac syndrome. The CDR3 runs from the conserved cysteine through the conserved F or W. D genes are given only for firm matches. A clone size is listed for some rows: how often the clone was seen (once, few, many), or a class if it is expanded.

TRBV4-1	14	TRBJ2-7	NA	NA	CASSQAASGYEQYF	TGCGCCAGCAGCCAAGCGGCTAGTGGGTACGAGCAGTACTTC
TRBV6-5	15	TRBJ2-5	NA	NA	CASIPLTGRKETQYF	TGTGCCAGCATACCCCTCACAGGGAGGAAAGAGACCCAGTACTTC
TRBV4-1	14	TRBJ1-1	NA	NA	CASSPEDRNTEAFF	TGCGCCAGCAGCCCAGAGGACAGGAACACTGAAGCTTTCTTT
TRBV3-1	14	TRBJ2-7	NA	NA	CASSPRDVSYEQYF	TGTGCCAGCAGCCCGAGAGATGTCTCCTACGAGCAGTACTTC
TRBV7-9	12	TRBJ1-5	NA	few	CASSLGAQPQHF	TGTGCCAGCAGCTTGGGGGCTCAGCCCCAGCATTTT
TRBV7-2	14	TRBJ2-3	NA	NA	CASSLIGNTDTQYF	TGTGCCAGCAGCTTAATCGGGAACACAGATACGCAGTATTTT
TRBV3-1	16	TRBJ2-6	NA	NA	CASSQSERSGANVLTF	TGTGCCAGCAGCCAGAGCGAGCGCTCTGGGGCCAACGTCCTGACTTTC
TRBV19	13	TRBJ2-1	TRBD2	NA	CASSMGGDNEQFF	TGTGCCAGTAGTATGGGAGGGGACAATGAGCAGTTCTTC
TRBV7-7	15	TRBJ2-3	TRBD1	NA	CASSYSQGATDTQYF	TGTGCTAGCAGCTACTCACAGGGGGCAACAGATACGCAGTATTTT
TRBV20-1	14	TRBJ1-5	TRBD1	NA	CSARQGARNQPQHF	TGCAGTGCTAGACAGGGGGCGCGGAATCAGCCCCAGCATTTT
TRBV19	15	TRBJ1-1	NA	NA	CATTLVWGADLEAFF	TGTGCCACCACCTTAGTCTGGGGCGCGGATCTTGAAGCTTTCTTT
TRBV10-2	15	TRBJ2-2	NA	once	CASLRSPGATGELFF	TGCGCCAGTCTAAGGTCCCCGGGGGCCACCGGGGAGCTGTTTTTT
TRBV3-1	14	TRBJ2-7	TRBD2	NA	CASSPHREGYEQYF	TGTGCCAGCAGCCCCCACCGGGAGGGGTACGAGCAGTACTTC
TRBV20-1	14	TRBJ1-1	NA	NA	CSAREKGLNTEAFF	TGCAGTGCTAGAGAGAAGGGACTGAACACTGAAGCTTTCTTT
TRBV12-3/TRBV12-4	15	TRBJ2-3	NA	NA	CASTFKGSLTDTQYF	TGTGCCAGCACCTTTAAAGGCAGCCTCACAGATACGCAGTATTTT
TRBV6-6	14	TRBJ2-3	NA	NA	CASSPLVVTDTQYF	TGTGCCAGCAGTCCCCTTGTGGTCACAGATACGCAGTATTTT
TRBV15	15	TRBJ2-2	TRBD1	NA	CATSRRDSPTGELFF	TGTGCCACCAGCAGACGGGACAGCCCAACCGGGGAGCTGTTTTTT
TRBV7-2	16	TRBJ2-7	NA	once	CASSLFQGRINYEQYF	TGTGCCAGCAGCTTATTCCAGGGCCGGATTAACTACGAGCAGTACTTC
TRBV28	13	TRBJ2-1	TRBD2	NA	CASGMRGIHEQFF	TGTGCCAGCGGCATGCGGGGGATACATGAGCAGTTCTTC
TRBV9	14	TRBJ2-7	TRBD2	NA	CASSVGLAGYEQYF	TGTGCCAGCAGCGTTGGACTAGCGGGATACGAGCAGTACTTC
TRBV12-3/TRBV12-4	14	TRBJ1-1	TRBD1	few	CASSLTGANTEAFF	TGTGCCAGCAGTTTAACAGGGGCGAACACTGAAGCTTTCTTT
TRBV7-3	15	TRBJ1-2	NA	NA	CASSLHDRALYGYTF	TGTGCCAGCAGCTTACACGACCGGGCGCTCTATGGCTACACCTTC
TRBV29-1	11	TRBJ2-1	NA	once	CSVANYNEQFF	TGCAGCGTTGCTAACTACAATGAGCAGTTCTTC
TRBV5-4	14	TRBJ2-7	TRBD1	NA	CASSSRDSSGEQYF	TGTGCCAGCAGCTCCCGGGACAGTTCGGGCGAGCAGTACTTC